One and the same sample provided the 13 T cell receptor beta chains below, sequenced in a study of control samples from healthy donors and cancer patients. Assay: immunoSEQ multiplex PCR; the TCRdb copy retains only in-frame clones and omits some. The sample consists of 150,000 to 200,000 clones, approximately 90% of them appearing once. Sequencing used blood. These receptors originate from a man between 25 and 39 years old in good health.

This chain joins TRBV28 and TRBJ2-3; D not certain. Per germline, CDR1 MDHEN and CDR2 SYDVKM. The V end lost 5 bases, the J end lost 6 bases, and 18 bases lay between the germline ends. The CDR3 spans 15 residues. In nucleotides, the CDR3 is TGTGCCAGCAGTCCCAGGATCCATAAGTGGGATACGCAGTATTTT. This gives the protein CASSPRIHKWDTQYF.

The V and J genes are TRBV19 and TRBJ2-7, with 10 bases matching TRBD1. CDR1 LNHDA and CDR2 SQIVND come from the germline V gene (reference sequence). This CDR3 has 13 amino acids. The V segment lost 4 bases and the J segment 5 bases; nucleotides outside the gene matches: 2. The CDR3 here is CASSNGQGDEQYF. CDR3 nucleotides: TGTGCCAGTAGTAACGGACAGGGGGACGAGCAGTACTTC. The whole variable domain, filled in from reference TRBV19 and TRBJ2-7, reads DGGITQSPKYLFRKEGQNVTLSCEQNLNHDAMYWYRQDPGQGLRLIYYSQIVNDFQKGDIAEGYSVSREKKESFPLTVTSAQKNPTAFYLCASSNGQGDEQYFGPGTRLTVT.

The V call is TRBV10-1, the J call TRBJ2-5; weak D call: TRBD2 (6 bases). Germline assignment: CDR1 WNHNN and CDR2 SYGVQD (reference sequence). Trimming took off 2 bases at V and 4 bases at J, with 14 bases between the two ends. This CDR3 has 15 amino acids. The CDR3 DNA sequence: TGCGCCAGCAGTGAGGACGGGAGAGTCGGAGAGACCCAGTACTTC. Encoded protein: CASSEDGRVGETQYF.

This clone was observed once. The V call is TRBV27, the J call TRBJ1-2; 9 bases map to TRBD1. The CDR3 has 14 residues. V lost 9 bases, J lost 0 bases, and 5 bases stayed unmatched. Germline-derived CDR1 and CDR2 are MNHEY and SMNVEV (reference sequence). DNA of the CDR3: TGTGCCAGTGTGGGACAGGGACCTAACTATGGCTACACCTTC. Residues: CASVGQGPNYGYTF.

The V gene is TRBV5-4, the J gene TRBJ2-5; TRBD1 is a possible D gene (5 bases). Germline V gene sequence: CDR1 SGHNT, CDR2 YYREEE (reference sequence). The CDR3 spans 14 residues. V lost 4 bases and J lost 2, with 12 bases in between. In nucleotides, the CDR3 is TGTGCCAGCAGCCCCCGACAGTCACAAGAGACCCAGTACTTC. Its protein is CASSPRQSQETQYF. The full variable domain, its missing parts supplied by reference TRBV5-4 and TRBJ2-5, is ETGVTQSPTHLIKTRGQQVTLRCSSQSGHNTVSWYQQALGQGPQFIFQYYREEENGRGNFPPRFSGLQFPNYSSELNVNALELDDSALYLCASSPRQSQETQYFGPGTRLLVL.

This clone appeared a single time. The gene calls are TRBV18 and TRBJ1-1; D gene uncertain. Trimming removed 4 bases from V and 3 bases from J, with 15 bases in between. The CDR3 totals 15 residues. Germline V lookup: CDR1 KGHSH, CDR2 LQKENI. As DNA, the CDR3 is TGTGCCAGCTCACTCAATCAGGCTCTTGACACTGAAGCTTTCTTT. Protein: CASSLNQALDTEAFF.

The chain uses TRBV6-1 and TRBJ2-3; perhaps TRBD2 as D (5 bases). This CDR3 contains 16 residues. V was shortened by 4 bases and J by 8 bases, with 22 bases between the two germline ends. Per germline, CDR1 MNHNS and CDR2 SASEGT. The CDR3 is CASSATSSSPPGTQYF. CDR3 DNA: TGTGCCAGCAGTGCGACCTCTAGCTCACCTCCGGGTACGCAGTATTTT.

The chain has TRBV19 and TRBJ1-5; D uncertain. Per germline, CDR1 LNHDA and CDR2 SQIVND (reference sequence). This CDR3 has 11 residues. V was cut by 7 bases and J by 9 bases, with 10 bases left in between. CDR3 amino acids: CASKGDAPQHF. The CDR3 DNA reads TGTGCCAGTAAGGGCGACGCGCCCCAGCATTTT. The variable domain in full, with the rest retrieved from reference TRBV19 and TRBJ1-5, is DGGITQSPKYLFRKEGQNVTLSCEQNLNHDAMYWYRQDPGQGLRLIYYSQIVNDFQKGDIAEGYSVSREKKESFPLTVTSAQKNPTAFYLCASKGDAPQHFGDGTRLSIL.

This clone was observed once. V and J are TRBV7-2 and TRBJ1-2; D is unresolved. This CDR3 has 16 residues. The V end lost 0 bases, the J end lost 0 bases, and 11 bases lay between the germline ends. Looked up from germline, CDR1 is SGHTA and CDR2 is FQGNSA. The CDR3 DNA is TGTGCCAGCAGCTTAGCGATAAATACAGCTAACTATGGCTACACCTTC. This gives the protein CASSLAINTANYGYTF.

The chain recombines TRBV4-1 with TRBJ1-1; D remains ambiguous. CDR3 length: 15 amino acids. V was clipped by 0 bases and J by 4 bases, with 12 bases between them. The V gene's germline CDR1 is MGHRA and CDR2 YSYEKL. CDR3 residues: CASSQDLAFGTEAFF. Here the CDR3 DNA reads TGCGCCAGCAGCCAAGATCTGGCCTTCGGCACTGAAGCTTTCTTT.

The sample holds one count of this clone. The chain employs TRBV19 and TRBJ1-5, with 9 bases lining up with TRBD1. Germline CDR1 and CDR2: LNHDA and SQIVND (reference sequence). The trim removed 4 bases at V and 5 bases at J, leaving 0 bases unmatched. This CDR3 is built from 13 residues. As DNA, the CDR3 is TGTGCCAGTAGTAGGGACAGGGATCAGCCCCAGCATTTT. The encoded protein is CASSRDRDQPQHF. The variable domain in full, completed from reference TRBV19 and TRBJ1-5, reads DGGITQSPKYLFRKEGQNVTLSCEQNLNHDAMYWYRQDPGQGLRLIYYSQIVNDFQKGDIAEGYSVSREKKESFPLTVTSAQKNPTAFYLCASSRDRDQPQHFGDGTRLSIL.

The rearrangement links TRBV25-1 to TRBJ2-3, with 9 bases fitting TRBD1. Trimming removed 5 bases from V and 4 bases from J; junction bases left unmatched: 7. Germline values: CDR1 MGHDK, CDR2 SYGVNS. This CDR3 is 15 amino acids long. The CDR3 DNA sequence: TGTGCCAGCAGTCCCTCGGGGACAGGGTCAGATACGCAGTATTTT. It is translated as CASSPSGTGSDTQYF. The variable domain in full, with the rest retrieved from reference TRBV25-1 and TRBJ2-3, is EADIYQTPRYLVIGTGKKITLECSQTMGHDKMYWYQQDPGMELHLIHYSYGVNSTEKGDLSSESTVSRIRTEHFPLTLESARPSHTSQYLCASSPSGTGSDTQYFGPGTRLTVL.

The chain is built from TRBV3-1 (or the pseudogene TRBV3-2) and TRBJ1-5; maybe TRBD1 (6 bases). Germline assignment: CDR1 LGHDT and CDR2 YNNKEL (reference sequence). The V and J ends lost 0 bases and 4 bases respectively, with 10 bases between them. The CDR3 length is 15 residues. The CDR3 coding sequence is TGTGCCAGCAGCCAAGAAGGGGGTAGGAATCAGCCCCAGCATTTT. Its translation is CASSQEGGRNQPQHF.